This TCR beta chain was retrieved from a study of cytomegalovirus exposure and HLA in healthy donors. Findings of the study overall: It was about 180 TCR beta chains that were listed as cytomegalovirus-associated.

Germline V gene lookup returns CDR1 SGHAT and CDR2 FQNNGV. V lost 6 bases, J lost 4 bases, and 10 bases stayed unmatched. The CDR3 contains 17 residues. Assay: immunoSEQ multiplex PCR; the TCRdb copy retains only in-frame clones and omits some. The table lists fewer than 150,000 clones, about nine tenths of them singletons, with 4% to 5.5% in the top ten. Turning to this clone: Its antigen is still unknown.

What was sequenced was PBMCs. This chain connects TRBV11-2 to TRBJ1-6; the match to TRBD1 covers 9 bases. The clonotype originates from a man aged 18 to 29 in good health and CMV-seropositive. Here the CDR3 DNA reads TGTGCCAGCAGAAATTCCGGGACAGGGTGGTATAATTCACCCCTCCACTTT. Amino acid sequence: CASRNSGTGWYNSPLHF.